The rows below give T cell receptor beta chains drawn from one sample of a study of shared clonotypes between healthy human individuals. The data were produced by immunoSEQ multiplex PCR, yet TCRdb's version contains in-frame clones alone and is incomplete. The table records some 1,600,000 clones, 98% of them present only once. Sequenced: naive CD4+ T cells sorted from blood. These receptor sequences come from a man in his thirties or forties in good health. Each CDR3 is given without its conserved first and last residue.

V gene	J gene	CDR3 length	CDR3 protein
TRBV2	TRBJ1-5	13	ASRVGGTGNQPQH
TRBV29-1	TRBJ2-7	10	SVGGRGYEQY
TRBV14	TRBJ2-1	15	ASKPGRGSPLYNEQF
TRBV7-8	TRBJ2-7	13	ASSILDGGTGEQY
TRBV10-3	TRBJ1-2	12	AISRGTDNYGYT
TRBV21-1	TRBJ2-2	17	ASSILPGLAGGVTGELF
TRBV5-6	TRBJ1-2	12	ASSLIKAGYGYT
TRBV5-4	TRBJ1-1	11	ASRGQGSTEAF
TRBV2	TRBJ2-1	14	ASSLTTRKFDNEQF
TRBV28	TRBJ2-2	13	ASRGQGAYTGELF
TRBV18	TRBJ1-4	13	ASSPPSALNEKLF
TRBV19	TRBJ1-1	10	ASSIRQGHAF
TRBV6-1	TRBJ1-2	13	ASSERAGVDYGYT
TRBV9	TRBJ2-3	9	ASSPVHTQY
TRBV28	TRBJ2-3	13	ASLAVPPDADTQY
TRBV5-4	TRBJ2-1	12	ASSVTSANNEQF
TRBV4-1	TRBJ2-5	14	ASSQPAGAKSWTQY
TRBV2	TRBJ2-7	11	ASKSRGSYEQY
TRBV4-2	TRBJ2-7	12	ASSPGLARYEQY
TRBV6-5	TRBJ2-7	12	ASSWDRDLDEQY
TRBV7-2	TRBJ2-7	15	ASSLSRHMWRSYEQY
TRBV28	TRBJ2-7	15	ASSLADRGRIAYEQY
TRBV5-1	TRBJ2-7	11	ASSLAPFYEQY
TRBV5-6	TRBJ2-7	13	ASSLALGGSGEQY
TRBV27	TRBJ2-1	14	ASRERTSGPYNEQF
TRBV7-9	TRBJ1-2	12	ASSSFRTGRGYT
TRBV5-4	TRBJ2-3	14	ASSPRVAGPTDTQY
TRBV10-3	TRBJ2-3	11	AISGRGADTQY
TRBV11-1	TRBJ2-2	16	ASSLGRWAQTNTGELF
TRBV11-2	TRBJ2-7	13	ASSRGEGSAYEQY
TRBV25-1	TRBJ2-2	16	ASSFERTYDANTGELF
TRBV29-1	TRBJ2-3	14	SATGGRDRRADTQY
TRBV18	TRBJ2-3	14	ASSPLAPTLGDTQY
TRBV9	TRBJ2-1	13	ASSKGLAGYNEQF
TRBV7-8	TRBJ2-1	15	ASSPRVAGTFDNEQF
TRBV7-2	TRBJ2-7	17	ASSLGIQGTSGRNYEQY
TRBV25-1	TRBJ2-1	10	ASSDPLDEQF
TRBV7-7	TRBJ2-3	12	ASSPGTGGDTQY
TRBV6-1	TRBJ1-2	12	ASSGRTGQYGYT
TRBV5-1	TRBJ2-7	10	ASSLEGYEQY
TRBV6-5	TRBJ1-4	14	ASSYSPRIPNEKLF
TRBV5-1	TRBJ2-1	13	ASREPSGGYNEQF
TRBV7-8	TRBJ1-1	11	ASSSAMAGDAF
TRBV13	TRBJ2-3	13	ASTRYGGSTDTQY
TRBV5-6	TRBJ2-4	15	ASSSQAGSKAKNIQY
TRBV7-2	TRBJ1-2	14	ASSLERRLLNYGYT
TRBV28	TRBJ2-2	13	ASSLGGVRVGELF
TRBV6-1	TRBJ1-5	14	ASSEYGSGLGQPQH
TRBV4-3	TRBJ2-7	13	ASSRELNQGYEQY
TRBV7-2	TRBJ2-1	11	ASSPDRYNEQF
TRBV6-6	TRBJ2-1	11	ASSPLAGDEQF
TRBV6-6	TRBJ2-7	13	ASRSITGIGPEQY
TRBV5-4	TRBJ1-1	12	ASSAGQVNTEAF
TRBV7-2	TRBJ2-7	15	ASSLNGRTGGVYEQY
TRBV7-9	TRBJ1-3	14	ASSLVLTDSGNTIY
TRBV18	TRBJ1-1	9	ASSSSTEAF
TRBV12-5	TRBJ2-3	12	ASGLGLSTDTQY
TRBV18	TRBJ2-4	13	ASSPQTGRGNIQY
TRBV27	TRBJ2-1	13	ASSLRQGVGGEQF